One and the same sample provided the 23 T cell receptor beta chains below, sequenced in a study of CD8 T cells in ankylosing spondylitis. TCRdb passed the 5' RACE reads through MiXCR, listing each CDR3 protein once. The sample records some 130,000 distinct CDR3 sequences, roughly an eighth being singletons. Sequencing was carried out using blood, either unsorted or a sorted T cell fraction (not recorded which). Every receptor here comes from a female donor with ankylosing spondylitis or in good health (not recorded which).

The table lists this clonotype with a few counts. This chain links TRBV20-1 with TRBJ1-2; 7 nucleotides align to TRBD1. Trimming took 4 bases from V and 8 from J; bases not matched to a gene: 4. Germline V gene lookup returns CDR1 DFQATT and CDR2 SNEGSKA (reference sequence). This CDR3 is built from 11 residues. The DNA for the CDR3 is TGCAGTGCTACGGACAGGACCGGCTACACCTTC. It specifies CSATDRTGYTF.

A few counts support this clonotype. The chain recombines TRBV24-1 with TRBJ2-1, with 10 bases lining up with TRBD1. With V trimmed by 4 bases and J by 9 bases, 5 bases remained unmatched. Germline V CDR1 and CDR2: KGHDR, SFDVKD. This CDR3 has 14 amino acids. Here the CDR3 DNA reads TGTGCCACCAGTGAGCCGGGACAGGGGAGTGAGCAGTTCTTC. Translated, it gives CATSEPGQGSEQFF.

The rearrangement uses TRBV5-4 and TRBJ2-7, with 7 bases aligning to TRBD2. The CDR3 is 16 amino acids. Germline V gives CDR1 SGHNT, CDR2 YYREEE (reference sequence). Trimming removed 0 bases from V and 2 bases from J; junction bases left unmatched: 8. This CDR3 is CASSLGSGGNTYEQYF. CDR3 bases: TGTGCCAGCAGCTTGGGTTCCGGGGGGAATACCTACGAGCAGTACTTC.

This clonotype was counted between two and nine times. The V call is TRBV20-1, the J call TRBJ2-1; 13 bases agree with TRBD2. Germline lookup yields CDR1 DFQATT and CDR2 SNEGSKA (reference sequence). J lost 8 bases, V lost 2 bases, and 15 bases had no gene match. This CDR3 spans 18 amino acids. The CDR3 loop is CSARRPGLAGASWDEQFF. The CDR3 DNA follows: TGCAGTGCTAGAAGACCTGGACTAGCGGGGGCCTCTTGGGATGAGCAGTTCTTC.

The CDR3 nucleotides read TGTGCCAGCAGCGTAGCTACCGGGGGTAATGGTGAGCAGTTCTTC. Its protein product is CASSVATGGNGEQFF. The chain uses TRBV9 and TRBJ2-1; weak D call: TRBD2 (6 bases). The CDR3 totals 15 residues. Per the germline V gene, CDR1 is SGDLS and CDR2 is YYNGEE. Trimming took off 0 bases at V and 9 bases at J, with 16 bases between the two ends. Complete variable domain (other parts from reference TRBV9 and TRBJ2-1): DSGVTQTPKHLITATGQRVTLRCSPRSGDLSVYWYQQSLDQGLQFLIQYYNGEERAKGNILERFSAQQFPDLHSELNLSSLELGDSALYFCASSVATGGNGEQFFGPGTRLTVL.

This clonotype was recorded at least ten times. The chain has TRBV12-3 or TRBV12-4 and TRBJ2-3; D might be TRBD1 (5 bases). V lost 4 bases and J 7 bases, leaving 9 bases between the germline ends. This CDR3 has 12 residues. In DNA, the CDR3 is TGTGCCAGCAGTTCAGGGATTAATACGCAGTATTTT. Amino acids: CASSSGINTQYF.

In its sample, this clonotype was seen a few times. The chain uses TRBV7-8 and TRBJ2-5; TRBD1 or TRBD2 may be the D gene (5 bases each). CDR3 length: 13 amino acids. The germline CDR1 and CDR2 sequences are SGHVS and FQNEAQ. The V gene lost 5 bases and the J gene lost 5 bases, with 12 bases spanning the gap. The CDR3, as DNA: TGTGCCAGCAGCACCGGGACCGTCGAGACCCAGTACTTC. Protein: CASSTGTVETQYF.

In its sample, this clonotype was seen many times. The chain combines TRBV12-3 or TRBV12-4 with TRBJ2-3, with 7 positions matching TRBD1. Germline trimming cut 3 bases from V and 3 bases from J; bases unmatched to any gene: 3. The CDR3 covers 14 residues. CDR3 region: CASSLGQTTDTQYF. For the CDR3, the DNA is TGTGCCAGCAGTTTGGGACAGACTACAGATACGCAGTATTTT.

This clonotype was detected ten times or more. The chain joins TRBV20-1 to TRBJ2-3; the D call may be TRBD1 or TRBD2 (6 bases each). Trimming took 1 base from V and 3 from J, leaving 14 bases between them. The CDR3 runs to 15 residues. Germline V lookup: CDR1 DFQATT, CDR2 SNEGSKA (reference sequence). CDR3 nucleotides: TGCAGTGCTAGAGTTCCGGGGGCAAGAACAGATACGCAGTATTTT. As protein: CSARVPGARTDTQYF.

In its sample, this clonotype was seen a few times. This chain joins TRBV7-6 and TRBJ2-2, with D tentatively TRBD1 or TRBD2 (6 bases each). Germline V gives CDR1 SGHVS, CDR2 FNYEAQ. V dropped 5 bases and J dropped 6 bases, with 19 bases sitting between them. CDR3 length equals 16 residues. CDR3 in amino acids: CASSTSPTGAAGELFF. For the CDR3, the DNA is TGTGCCAGCAGCACCAGTCCAACGGGGGCGGCCGGGGAGCTGTTTTTT. The variable domain in full, completed from reference TRBV7-6 and TRBJ2-2, reads GAGVSQSPRYKVTKRGQDVALRCDPISGHVSLYWYRQALGQGPEFLTYFNYEAQQDKSGLPNDRFSAERPEGSISTLTIQRTEQRDSAMYRCASSTSPTGAAGELFFGEGSRLTVL.

This clonotype was counted many times. V usage is TRBV10-3 and J usage is TRBJ2-1; 10 nucleotides align to TRBD2. The CDR3 has 16 residues. The trim removed 3 bases at V and 4 bases at J, leaving 6 bases unmatched. From germline, CDR1 is ENHRY and CDR2 SYGVKD. Here the CDR3 DNA reads TGTGCCATCAGTGATATAGCGGGGGGCAAATACAATGAGCAGTTCTTC. Amino acids: CAISDIAGGKYNEQFF.

This clonotype was seen many times. The gene calls are TRBV15 and TRBJ1-2; D is undetermined. V was trimmed by 1 base and J by 4 bases, leaving 16 bases between them. CDR1 and CDR2 (germline): LNHNV, YYDKDF (reference sequence). This CDR3 has 16 amino acids. CDR3 DNA: TGTGCCACCAGCAGAGGGGAAGGGAGTTATGGCTATGGCTACACCTTC. Its protein product is CATSRGEGSYGYGYTF.

In regard to this clonotype: A read error is possible here, since a much larger clone lies one base away. The V and J genes are TRBV24-1 and TRBJ2-3; possibly TRBD1 or TRBD2 for D (5 bases each). CDR3 length: 21 residues. Germline-derived CDR1 and CDR2 are KGHDR and SFDVKD. The chain's CDR3 is CGTSDLQLGTATGRRSDTQYF. As DNA, the CDR3 is TGTGGCACCAGTGATTTGCAACTAGGGACCGCTACAGGACGCAGGTCAGATACGCAGTATTTT.

This clonotype was counted only a few times. This chain uses TRBV5-1 with TRBJ2-1, with 11 bases aligning to TRBD2. This CDR3 region has 15 residues. Germline loops: CDR1 SGHRS, CDR2 YFSETQ. V shed 5 bases, J shed 4 bases, and the junction held 5 bases outside the gene matches. The CDR3 reads CASRRLAGNYNEQFF. CDR3 nucleotide sequence: TGCGCCAGCAGGCGACTAGCGGGAAATTACAATGAGCAGTTCTTC.

The chain is built from TRBV12-3 or TRBV12-4 and TRBJ1-1, with D hard to call. V gave up 4 bases and J gave up 0 bases, with 12 bases separating them. This CDR3 has 15 residues. As DNA, the CDR3 is TGTGCCAGCAGTTCGGGCGCCGGCTTGAACACTGAAGCTTTCTTT. This codes for CASSSGAGLNTEAFF.

This clonotype has a count of ten or more. In DNA, the CDR3 is TGTGCCAGCAGCTGGGGGACTGAAGCTTTCTTT. The encoded protein is CASSWGTEAFF. J is TRBJ1-1 and V is TRBV12-3 or TRBV12-4, with D perhaps matching TRBD1 (5 bases). This CDR3 contains 11 residues. V shed 6 bases and J shed 5 bases, with 7 bases lying between them.

The table lists this clonotype with many counts. V gene TRBV3-1 combines with J gene TRBJ1-4; no definite D call. The V end was cut by 2 bases, the J end by 11 bases, with 9 bases between. Looked up from germline, CDR1 is LGHDT and CDR2 is YNNKEL (reference sequence). The CDR3 contains 12 residues. The CDR3 DNA sequence: TGTGCCAGCAGCCAATCCATGGGGAAACTGTTTTTT. The encoded protein is CASSQSMGKLFF.

This chain connects TRBV5-1 to TRBJ1-4; 8 bases are a match to TRBD1. Germline assignment: CDR1 SGHRS and CDR2 YFSETQ. The CDR3 consists of 14 residues. Unmatched junction bases numbered 6, after V lost 3 bases and J lost 8 bases. In DNA, the CDR3 is TGCGCCAGCAGCTCGACAGGGGTTGAGGAAAAACTGTTTTTT. Its translation: CASSSTGVEEKLFF.

This chain joins TRBV6-5 and TRBJ2-7, with 7 positions matching TRBD1. Looked up from germline, CDR1 is MNHEY and CDR2 is SVGAGI. The CDR3 has 15 residues. The V gene end was trimmed by 4 bases and the J gene end by 3 bases; junction bases not matched to a gene: 9. The CDR3 here is CASSFGQAAFYEQYF. In nucleotides, the CDR3 is TGTGCCAGCAGTTTTGGACAGGCTGCTTTCTACGAGCAGTACTTC.

This clonotype is a singleton in its sample. The chain combines TRBV5-5 with TRBJ2-2; tentatively, D is TRBD1 (6 bases). The CDR3 is 13 amino acids. Looked up from germline, CDR1 is SGHKS and CDR2 is YYEKEE (reference sequence). V was cut by 4 bases and J by 7 bases, with 11 bases left in between. The CDR3 DNA reads TGTGCCAGCAGCCAGCAGGGGTACGGGGAGCTGTTTTTT. This sequence encodes CASSQQGYGELFF.

This clonotype was seen more than once but under ten times. The chain is built from TRBV20-1 and TRBJ1-5; no firm D call. V lost 3 bases, J lost 4 bases, and 16 bases lay in between. Germline V CDR1 and CDR2: DFQATT, SNEGSKA (reference sequence). This CDR3 spans 15 amino acids. CDR3: CSASIGVGNNQPQHF. The CDR3 DNA follows: TGCAGTGCTAGTATCGGGGTCGGAAATAATCAGCCCCAGCATTTT.

This clonotype was seen many times. The chain links TRBV28 to TRBJ2-6; the D is unclear. V gave up 2 bases and J gave up 3 bases, with 2 bases separating them. There are 13 residues in the CDR3. CDR1 and CDR2 from the germline V gene are MDHEN and SYDVKM. In DNA, the CDR3 is TGTGCCAGCAGTTTAAATGGGGCCAACGTCCTGACTTTC. Translation: CASSLNGANVLTF.

This clonotype was seen repeatedly, ten times or more. This chain connects TRBV5-1 to TRBJ2-3; D might be TRBD1 or TRBD2, each matching 5 bases. This CDR3 spans 13 amino acids. V dropped 0 bases and J dropped 4 bases, with 6 bases sitting between them. From germline, CDR1 is SGHRS and CDR2 YFSETQ. The CDR3 sequence is CASSLGGSDTQYF. The CDR3 DNA is TGCGCCAGCAGCTTGGGGGGGTCAGATACGCAGTATTTT.